Below are 14 T cell receptor beta chains sequenced from a single sample in a study of T cell clusters in autoimmune cytopenias. One tube held mixed TRB-A and TRB-B primer pools for touch-down PCR. TCRdb reworked the multiplex PCR reads into one entry per CDR3 protein, no DNA. The sample spans around 7,800 distinct CDR3 sequences; the ten largest clones claim 4.5% to 6%. TRB was amplified from approximately 250 ng of peripheral blood genomic DNA per sample. Material: peripheral blood. The source is a human donor with an autoimmune cytopenia or autoimmune hepatitis (not recorded which).

This clonotype is identified as large from frequency. The V call is TRBV5-4, the J call TRBJ1-1; there is no DNA to check the TCRdb D call of TRBD1. Germline V gives CDR1 SGHNT, CDR2 YYREEE (reference sequence). The CDR3 has 13 amino acids. CDR3 sequence: CASSAQRGTEAFF. The whole variable domain, filled in from reference TRBV5-4 and TRBJ1-1, reads ETGVTQSPTHLIKTRGQQVTLRCSSQSGHNTVSWYQQALGQGPQFIFQYYREEENGRGNFPPRFSGLQFPNYSSELNVNALELDDSALYLCASSAQRGTEAFFGQGTRLTVV.

This clonotype ranks as medium-sized (0.01 to 0.1%) in terms of frequency. The chain recombines TRBV7-9 with TRBJ2-7; TCRdb indicates TRBD1, and absent DNA this call remains unverified. The CDR3 is 14 amino acids. CDR1 and CDR2 from the germline V gene are SEHNR and FQNEAQ (reference sequence). This CDR3 is CASSPRTGTYEQYF.

The CDR3 loop reads CASSLRSAGGVDTQYF. The chain joins TRBV7-2 to TRBJ2-3; TCRdb returns TRBD2, unconfirmable since there is no DNA. The CDR3 has 16 residues. Germline V lookup: CDR1 SGHTA, CDR2 FQGNSA.

Measured by frequency, this clonotype is medium-sized (0.01 to 0.1%). The V call is TRBV29-1, the J call TRBJ2-3; TCRdb returns TRBD1, unconfirmable since there is no DNA. The CDR3 is 14 amino acids. Looked up from germline, CDR1 is SQVTM and CDR2 is ANQGSEA. CDR3 residues: CSVEGGRGTDTQYF.

The chain employs TRBV6-2 or TRBV6-3 and TRBJ2-5. Germline-derived CDR1 and CDR2 are MNHEY and SVGEGT. This CDR3 spans 14 amino acids. The CDR3 is CASKEDSYLGTQYF.

The chain uses TRBV9 and TRBJ2-1; the TCRdb call, TRBD1, lacks DNA for checking. Germline values: CDR1 SGDLS, CDR2 YYNGEE. The length of the CDR3 is 13 residues. CDR3 in amino acids: CASSVAPANEQFF.

The V gene is TRBV7-9, the J gene TRBJ2-2; the TCRdb call, TRBD2, lacks DNA for checking. This CDR3 has 16 residues. From germline, CDR1 is SEHNR and CDR2 FQNEAQ (reference sequence). The CDR3 protein is CASSPRAAGGIGELFF.

The gene calls are TRBV6-5 and TRBJ2-5; checking the TCRdb D call of TRBD1 is not possible without DNA. The CDR3 loop spans 15 amino acids. Looked up from germline, CDR1 is MNHEY and CDR2 is SVGAGI. CDR3: CASSYATGYQETQYF.

The genes are TRBV4-3 and TRBJ1-2. This CDR3 has 15 residues. Germline CDR1 LGHNA, CDR2 YSLEER. The CDR3 spells CASSQARVANYGYTF.

The chain is built from TRBV18 and TRBJ2-5. Germline-derived CDR1 and CDR2 are KGHSH and LQKENI. This CDR3 has 12 residues. CDR3 loop: CASSPTRKTQYF.

The V and J genes are TRBV2 and TRBJ2-2; TCRdb calls TRBD2, which cannot be checked without DNA. The CDR3 runs 15 residues. In germline, CDR1 is SNHLY, CDR2 FYNNEI. The CDR3 reads CASRGAGGRTGELFF.

This CDR3 reads CASSQAGTANTGELFF. The chain combines TRBV4-2 with TRBJ2-2; TCRdb returns TRBD1, unconfirmable since there is no DNA. This CDR3 comprises 16 residues. Germline loops: CDR1 LGHNA, CDR2 YNFKEQ.

This clonotype shows up as medium-sized by frequency. The rearrangement links TRBV19 to TRBJ1-4; lacking DNA, the TRBD1 call made by TCRdb goes unchecked. The CDR3 covers 16 residues. CDR1 and CDR2 (germline): LNHDA, SQIVND (reference sequence). Here the CDR3 reads CASNGQGVATNEKLFF.

V gene TRBV12-3 or TRBV12-4 combines with J gene TRBJ1-5; there is no DNA to check the TCRdb D call of TRBD1. CDR3 length equals 17 residues. The CDR3 loop reads CASSLGPREYSNQPQHF.